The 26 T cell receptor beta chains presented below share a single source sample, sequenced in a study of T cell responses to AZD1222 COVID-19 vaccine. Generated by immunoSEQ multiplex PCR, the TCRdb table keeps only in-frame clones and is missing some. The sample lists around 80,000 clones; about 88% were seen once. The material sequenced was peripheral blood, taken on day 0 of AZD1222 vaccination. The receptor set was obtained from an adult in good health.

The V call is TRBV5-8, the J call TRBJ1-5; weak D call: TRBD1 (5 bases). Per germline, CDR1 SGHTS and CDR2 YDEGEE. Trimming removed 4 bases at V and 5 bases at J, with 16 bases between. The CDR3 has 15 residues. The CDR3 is CASSEETASYQPQHF. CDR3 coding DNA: TGTGCCAGCAGCGAAGAGACAGCTTCTTATCAGCCCCAGCATTTT. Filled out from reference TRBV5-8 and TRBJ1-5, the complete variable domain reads EAGVTQSPTHLIKTRGQQATLRCSPISGHTSVYWYQQALGLGLQFLLWYDEGEERNRGNFPPRFSGRQFPNYSSELNVNALELEDSALYLCASSEETASYQPQHFGDGTRLSIL.

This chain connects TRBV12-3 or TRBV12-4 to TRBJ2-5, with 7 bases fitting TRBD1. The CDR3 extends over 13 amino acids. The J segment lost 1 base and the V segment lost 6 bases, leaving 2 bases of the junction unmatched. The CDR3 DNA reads TGTGCCAGCAGCAGACAGGGCCAAGAGACCCAGTACTTC. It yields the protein CASSRQGQETQYF.

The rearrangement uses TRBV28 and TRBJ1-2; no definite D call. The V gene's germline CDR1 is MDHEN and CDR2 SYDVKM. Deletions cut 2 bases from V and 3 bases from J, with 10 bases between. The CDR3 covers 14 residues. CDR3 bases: TGTGCCAGCAGTTTAAATGCCGGGCACTATGGCTACACCTTC. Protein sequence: CASSLNAGHYGYTF.

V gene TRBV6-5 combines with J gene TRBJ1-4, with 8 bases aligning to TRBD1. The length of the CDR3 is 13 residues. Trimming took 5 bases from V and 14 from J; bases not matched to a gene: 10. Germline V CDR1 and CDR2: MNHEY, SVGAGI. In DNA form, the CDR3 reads TGTGCCAGCAGTCACCGACAGGGGAGGGGGCTGTTTTTT. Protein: CASSHRQGRGLFF.

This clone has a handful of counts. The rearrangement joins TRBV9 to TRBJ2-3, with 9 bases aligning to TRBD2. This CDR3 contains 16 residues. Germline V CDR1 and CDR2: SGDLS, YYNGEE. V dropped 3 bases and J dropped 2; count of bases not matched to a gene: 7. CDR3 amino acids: CASSGLSGGDTDTQYF. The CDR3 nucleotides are TGTGCCAGCAGCGGCCTTAGCGGGGGAGACACAGATACGCAGTATTTT.

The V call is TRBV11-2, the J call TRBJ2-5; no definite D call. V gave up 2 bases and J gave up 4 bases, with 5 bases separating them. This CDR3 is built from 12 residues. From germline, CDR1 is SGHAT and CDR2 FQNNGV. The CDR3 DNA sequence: TGTGCCAGCAGCTTACTTTCAGAGACCCAGTACTTC. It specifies CASSLLSETQYF.

The CDR3: CASKWIAGDTQYF. CDR3 nucleotides: TGTGCCAGCAAATGGATAGCAGGAGATACGCAGTATTTT. The V and J genes are TRBV27 and TRBJ2-3; D gene uncertain. Germline CDR1 reads MNHEY; CDR2 reads SMNVEV (reference sequence). CDR3 size: 13 residues. V gave up 7 bases and J gave up 5 bases, with 13 bases separating them.

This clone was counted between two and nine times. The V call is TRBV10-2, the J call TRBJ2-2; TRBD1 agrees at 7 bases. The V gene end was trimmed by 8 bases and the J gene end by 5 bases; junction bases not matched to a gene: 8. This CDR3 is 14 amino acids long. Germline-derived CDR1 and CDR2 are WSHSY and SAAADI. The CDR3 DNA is TGCGCCAGCCGTCCCGGGACAGTAACCGGGGAGCTGTTTTTT. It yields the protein CASRPGTVTGELFF.

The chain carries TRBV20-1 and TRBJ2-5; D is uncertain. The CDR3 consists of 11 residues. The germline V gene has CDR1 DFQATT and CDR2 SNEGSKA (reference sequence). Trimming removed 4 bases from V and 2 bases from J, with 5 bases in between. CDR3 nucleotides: TGCAGTGCTACCGTACAAGAGACCCAGTACTTC. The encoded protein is CSATVQETQYF.

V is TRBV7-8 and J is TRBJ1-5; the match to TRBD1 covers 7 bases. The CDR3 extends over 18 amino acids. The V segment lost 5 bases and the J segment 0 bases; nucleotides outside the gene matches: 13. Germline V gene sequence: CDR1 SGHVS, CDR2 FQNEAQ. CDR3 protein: CASSTRPRGTDSNQPQHF. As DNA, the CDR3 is TGTGCCAGCAGCACCCGCCCGAGGGGGACAGATAGCAATCAGCCCCAGCATTTT. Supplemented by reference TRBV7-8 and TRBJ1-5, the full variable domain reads GAGVSQSPRYKVAKRGQDVALRCDPISGHVSLFWYQQALGQGPEFLTYFQNEAQLDKSGLPSDRFFAERPEGSVSTLKIQRTQQEDSAVYLCASSTRPRGTDSNQPQHFGDGTRLSIL.

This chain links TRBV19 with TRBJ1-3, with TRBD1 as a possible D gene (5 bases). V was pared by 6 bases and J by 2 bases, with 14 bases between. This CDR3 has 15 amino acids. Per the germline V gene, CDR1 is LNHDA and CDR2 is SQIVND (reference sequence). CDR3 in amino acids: CASSRDGAPGNTIYF. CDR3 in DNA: TGTGCCAGTAGCCGGGACGGGGCACCTGGAAACACCATATATTTT.

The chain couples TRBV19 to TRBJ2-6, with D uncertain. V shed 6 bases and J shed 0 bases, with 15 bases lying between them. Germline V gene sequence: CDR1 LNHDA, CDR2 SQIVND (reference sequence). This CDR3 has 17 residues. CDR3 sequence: CASSLWTAGSGANVLTF. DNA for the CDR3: TGTGCCAGTAGCCTATGGACGGCAGGCTCTGGGGCCAACGTCCTGACTTTC.

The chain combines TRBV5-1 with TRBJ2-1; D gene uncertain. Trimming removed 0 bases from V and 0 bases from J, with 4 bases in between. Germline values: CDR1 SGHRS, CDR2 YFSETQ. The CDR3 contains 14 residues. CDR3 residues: CASSLGNSYNEQFF. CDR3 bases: TGCGCCAGCAGCTTGGGGAACTCCTACAATGAGCAGTTCTTC.

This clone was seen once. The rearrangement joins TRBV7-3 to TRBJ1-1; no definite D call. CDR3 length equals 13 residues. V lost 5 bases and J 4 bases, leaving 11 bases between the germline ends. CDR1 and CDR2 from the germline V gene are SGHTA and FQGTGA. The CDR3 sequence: CASSPSRGTEAFF. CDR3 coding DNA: TGTGCCAGCAGCCCAAGCCGCGGCACTGAAGCTTTCTTT.

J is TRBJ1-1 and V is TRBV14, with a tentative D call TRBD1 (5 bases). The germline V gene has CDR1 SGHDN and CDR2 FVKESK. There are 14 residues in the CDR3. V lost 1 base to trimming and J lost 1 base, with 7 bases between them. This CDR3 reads CASSQGQPNTEAFF. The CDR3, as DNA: TGTGCCAGCAGCCAAGGACAGCCGAACACTGAAGCTTTCTTT.

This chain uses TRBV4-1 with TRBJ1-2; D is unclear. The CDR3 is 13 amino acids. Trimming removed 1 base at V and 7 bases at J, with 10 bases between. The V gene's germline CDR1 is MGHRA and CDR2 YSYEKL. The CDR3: CASSQVTVGGYTF. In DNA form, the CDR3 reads TGCGCCAGCAGCCAAGTTACAGTTGGTGGCTACACCTTC.

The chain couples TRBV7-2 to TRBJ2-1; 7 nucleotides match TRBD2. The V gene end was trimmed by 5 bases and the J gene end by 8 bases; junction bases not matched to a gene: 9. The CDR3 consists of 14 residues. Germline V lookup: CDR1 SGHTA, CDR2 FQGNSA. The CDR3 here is CASSKRTSLDEQFF. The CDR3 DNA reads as TGTGCCAGCAGCAAGAGGACTAGTCTGGATGAGCAGTTCTTC.

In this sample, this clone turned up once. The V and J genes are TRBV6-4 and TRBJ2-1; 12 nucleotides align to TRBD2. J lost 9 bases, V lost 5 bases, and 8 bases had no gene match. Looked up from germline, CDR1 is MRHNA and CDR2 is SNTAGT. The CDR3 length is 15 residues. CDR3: CASSLLAGGNSEQFF. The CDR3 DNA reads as TGTGCCAGCAGTCTGCTAGCGGGGGGGAATAGTGAGCAGTTCTTC.

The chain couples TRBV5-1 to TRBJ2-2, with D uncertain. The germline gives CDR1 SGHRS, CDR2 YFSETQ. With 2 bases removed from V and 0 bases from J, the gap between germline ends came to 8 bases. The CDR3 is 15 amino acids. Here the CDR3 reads CASSLDGPNTGELFF. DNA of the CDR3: TGCGCCAGCAGCTTAGACGGACCGAACACCGGGGAGCTGTTTTTT.

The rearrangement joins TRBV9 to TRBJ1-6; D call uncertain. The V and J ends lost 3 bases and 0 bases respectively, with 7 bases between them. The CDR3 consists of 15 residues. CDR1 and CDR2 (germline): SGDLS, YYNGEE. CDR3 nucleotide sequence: TGTGCCAGCAGCGCCCAGAGCTCCTATAATTCACCCCTCCACTTT. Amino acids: CASSAQSSYNSPLHF.

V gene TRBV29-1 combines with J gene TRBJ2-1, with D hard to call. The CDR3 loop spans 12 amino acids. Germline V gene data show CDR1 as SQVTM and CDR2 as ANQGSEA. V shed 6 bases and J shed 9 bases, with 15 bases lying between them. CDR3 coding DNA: TGCAGCGTAATCTGGACGGCCCGTGAGCAGTTCTTC. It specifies CSVIWTAREQFF.

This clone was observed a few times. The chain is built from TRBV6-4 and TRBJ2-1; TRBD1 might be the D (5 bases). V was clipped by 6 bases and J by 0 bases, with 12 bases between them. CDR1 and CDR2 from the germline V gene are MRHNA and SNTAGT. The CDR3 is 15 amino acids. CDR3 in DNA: TGTGCCAGCAGCAACACAGGCGACTCCTACAATGAGCAGTTCTTC. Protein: CASSNTGDSYNEQFF.

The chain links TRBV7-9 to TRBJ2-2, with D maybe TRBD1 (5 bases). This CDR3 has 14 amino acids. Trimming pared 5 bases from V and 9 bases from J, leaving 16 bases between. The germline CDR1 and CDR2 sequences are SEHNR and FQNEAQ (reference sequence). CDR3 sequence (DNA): TGTGCCAGCAGCATGAATATGGGGCCATGGGAGCTGTTTTTT. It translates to CASSMNMGPWELFF.

The CDR3 nucleotides are TGTGCCAGCAGCTCTCTACGTGTAGCCAAAAACATTCAGTACTTC. It specifies CASSSLRVAKNIQYF. The V gene is TRBV11-2, the J gene TRBJ2-4; D call uncertain. Germline V gene lookup returns CDR1 SGHAT and CDR2 FQNNGV. The CDR3 is 15 amino acids. V lost 4 bases, J lost 0 bases, and 10 bases lay in between.

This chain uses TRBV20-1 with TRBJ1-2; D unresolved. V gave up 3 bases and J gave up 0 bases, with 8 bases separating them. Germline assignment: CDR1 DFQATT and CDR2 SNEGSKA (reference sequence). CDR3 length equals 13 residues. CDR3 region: CSASKQSNYGYTF. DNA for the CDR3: TGCAGTGCTAGTAAACAGTCTAACTATGGCTACACCTTC.

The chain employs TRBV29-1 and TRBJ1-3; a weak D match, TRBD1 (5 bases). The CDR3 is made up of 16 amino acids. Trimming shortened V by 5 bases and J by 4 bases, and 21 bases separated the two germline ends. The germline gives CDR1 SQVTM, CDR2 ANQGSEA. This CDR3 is CSVRFPGGTGGNTIYF. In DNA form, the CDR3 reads TGCAGCGTTAGATTCCCAGGAGGGACTGGAGGAAACACCATATATTTT.